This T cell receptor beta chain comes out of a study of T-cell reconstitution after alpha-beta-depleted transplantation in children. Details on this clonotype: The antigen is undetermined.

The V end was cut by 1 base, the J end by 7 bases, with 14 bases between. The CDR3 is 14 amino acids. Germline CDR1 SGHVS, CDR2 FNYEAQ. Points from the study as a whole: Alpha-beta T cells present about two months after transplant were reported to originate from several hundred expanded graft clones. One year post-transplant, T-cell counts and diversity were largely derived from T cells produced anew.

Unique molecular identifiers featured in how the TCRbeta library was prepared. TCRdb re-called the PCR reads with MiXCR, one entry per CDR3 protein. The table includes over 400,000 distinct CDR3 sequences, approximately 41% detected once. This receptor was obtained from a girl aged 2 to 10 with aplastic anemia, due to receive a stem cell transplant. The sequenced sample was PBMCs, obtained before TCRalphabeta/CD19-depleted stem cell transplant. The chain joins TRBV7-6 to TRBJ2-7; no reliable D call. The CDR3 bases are TGTGCCAGCAGCTTAGTTGCGGACCTGCGGGAGCAGTACTTC. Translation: CASSLVADLREQYF.